This is a list of T cell receptor beta chains from one sample in a study of T cells in Graves' hyperthyroidism and ophthalmopathy. TCRdb reprocessed the multiplex PCR reads via MiXCR and lists one record per CDR3 protein. Of more than 550,000 distinct CDR3 sequences in the sample, about 18% are singletons; the top ten hold about 16%. Sequences were obtained from blood. The receptors here all came from a man aged 45-65 years with Graves' hyperthyroidism. The CDR3 runs from the conserved cysteine through the conserved F or W. D genes are given only for firm matches. A row's size may be missing; if present it is once, few, many or a size class.

j_call: TRBJ2-7; clone_size: many; v_call: TRBV28; cdr3_length: 14; d_call: .; cdr3_aa: CASSPQDGKYEQYF; cdr3_nt: TGTGCCAGCAGCCCCCAGGACGGGAAATACGAGCAGTACTTC
j_call: TRBJ1-2; clone_size: many; v_call: TRBV27; cdr3_length: 13; d_call: .; cdr3_aa: CASSDLALGGYTF; cdr3_nt: TGTGCCAGCAGTGACCTGGCGCTAGGAGGCTACACCTTC
j_call: TRBJ1-2; clone_size: .; v_call: TRBV9; cdr3_length: 11; d_call: .; cdr3_aa: CASSVQGRYTF; cdr3_nt: TGTGCCAGCAGCGTACAGGGGCGCTACACCTTC
j_call: TRBJ2-2; clone_size: .; v_call: TRBV19; cdr3_length: 14; d_call: .; cdr3_aa: CASSLLPSLGELFF; cdr3_nt: TGTGCCAGTAGTCTCCTCCCTAGCCTCGGGGAGCTGTTTTTT
j_call: TRBJ2-3; clone_size: .; v_call: TRBV27; cdr3_length: 15; d_call: .; cdr3_aa: CASSLNTQGFDTQYF; cdr3_nt: TGTGCCAGCAGTTTAAACACCCAGGGATTCGATACGCAGTATTTT
j_call: TRBJ2-5; clone_size: many; v_call: TRBV6-2/TRBV6-3; cdr3_length: 15; d_call: TRBD1; cdr3_aa: CASSPQTGGDETQYF; cdr3_nt: TGTGCCAGCAGTCCACAAACAGGGGGCGACGAGACCCAGTACTTC
j_call: TRBJ2-5; clone_size: many; v_call: TRBV6-2/TRBV6-3; cdr3_length: 15; d_call: .; cdr3_aa: CASSSIYGSLETQYF; cdr3_nt: TGTGCCAGCAGTTCTATATACGGGAGTCTGGAGACCCAGTACTTC
j_call: TRBJ1-5; clone_size: few; v_call: TRBV27; cdr3_length: 16; d_call: TRBD1; cdr3_aa: CASSLSGDRLDQPQHF; cdr3_nt: TGTGCCAGCAGTTTATCGGGGGACAGGTTAGATCAGCCCCAGCATTTT
j_call: TRBJ2-7; clone_size: many; v_call: TRBV10-3; cdr3_length: 13; d_call: .; cdr3_aa: CAISQGLPYEQYF; cdr3_nt: TGTGCCATCAGCCAGGGGCTTCCCTACGAGCAGTACTTC
j_call: TRBJ1-5; clone_size: many; v_call: TRBV12-3/TRBV12-4; cdr3_length: 13; d_call: .; cdr3_aa: CASSFSRAQPQHF; cdr3_nt: TGTGCCAGCAGTTTCAGCAGGGCGCAGCCCCAGCATTTT
j_call: TRBJ1-1; clone_size: many; v_call: TRBV11-3; cdr3_length: 14; d_call: TRBD1; cdr3_aa: CASSRTGVGTEAFF; cdr3_nt: TGTGCCAGCAGCAGAACAGGGGTTGGCACTGAAGCTTTCTTT
j_call: TRBJ2-7; clone_size: .; v_call: TRBV5-5; cdr3_length: 13; d_call: .; cdr3_aa: CASSLVRPGEQYF; cdr3_nt: TGTGCCAGCAGCTTGGTTAGACCAGGCGAGCAGTACTTC
j_call: TRBJ2-3; clone_size: many; v_call: TRBV28; cdr3_length: 15; d_call: TRBD2; cdr3_aa: CASSSGKLAGATQYF; cdr3_nt: TGTGCCAGCAGTTCTGGCAAACTAGCGGGAGCTACGCAGTATTTT
j_call: TRBJ2-7; clone_size: .; v_call: TRBV4-2; cdr3_length: 15; d_call: TRBD2; cdr3_aa: CASSHSAGVSYEQYF; cdr3_nt: TGTGCCAGCAGCCATTCAGCGGGAGTCTCCTACGAGCAGTACTTC
j_call: TRBJ1-1; clone_size: .; v_call: TRBV18; cdr3_length: 12; d_call: .; cdr3_aa: CASSPTGPEAFF; cdr3_nt: TGTGCCAGCTCACCCACAGGGCCTGAAGCTTTCTTT
j_call: TRBJ2-5; clone_size: many; v_call: TRBV7-2; cdr3_length: 14; d_call: .; cdr3_aa: CASSFRDSGETQYF; cdr3_nt: TGTGCCAGCAGCTTCCGGGACAGCGGGGAGACCCAGTACTTC
j_call: TRBJ1-1; clone_size: few; v_call: TRBV2; cdr3_length: 13; d_call: TRBD1; cdr3_aa: CASKSGGNTEAFF; cdr3_nt: TGTGCCAGCAAATCAGGGGGAAACACTGAAGCTTTCTTT
j_call: TRBJ1-1; clone_size: many; v_call: TRBV2; cdr3_length: 16; d_call: TRBD1; cdr3_aa: CASRARTGIGGTEAFF; cdr3_nt: TGTGCCAGCAGAGCGAGGACAGGGATCGGCGGCACTGAAGCTTTCTTT
j_call: TRBJ2-1; clone_size: many; v_call: TRBV12-3/TRBV12-4; cdr3_length: 14; d_call: .; cdr3_aa: CASSFRTAGDEQFF; cdr3_nt: TGTGCCAGCAGTTTCAGGACAGCTGGGGATGAGCAGTTCTTC
j_call: TRBJ2-2; clone_size: many; v_call: TRBV30; cdr3_length: 14; d_call: .; cdr3_aa: CAWSGGRGTGELFF; cdr3_nt: TGTGCCTGGAGTGGGGGGCGCGGTACCGGGGAGCTGTTTTTT
j_call: TRBJ1-2; clone_size: many; v_call: TRBV27; cdr3_length: 14; d_call: .; cdr3_aa: CASSRRERDYGYTF; cdr3_nt: TGTGCCAGCAGCCGCAGGGAACGAGACTATGGCTACACCTTC
j_call: TRBJ1-5; clone_size: few; v_call: TRBV18; cdr3_length: 16; d_call: .; cdr3_aa: CASSPLEGVGNQPQHF; cdr3_nt: TGTGCCAGCTCACCACTGGAAGGGGTAGGCAATCAGCCCCAGCATTTT
j_call: TRBJ2-1; clone_size: once; v_call: TRBV9; cdr3_length: 15; d_call: TRBD2; cdr3_aa: CASGVDGRAGNEQFF; cdr3_nt: TGTGCCAGCGGCGTAGACGGGAGGGCCGGCAATGAGCAGTTCTTC
j_call: TRBJ2-3; clone_size: few; v_call: TRBV6-1; cdr3_length: 18; d_call: TRBD2; cdr3_aa: CASSFLFMTSGSTDTQYF; cdr3_nt: TGTGCCAGCAGTTTCCTCTTCATGACTAGCGGGAGTACGGATACGCAGTATTTT
j_call: TRBJ1-1; clone_size: few; v_call: TRBV6-1; cdr3_length: 13; d_call: .; cdr3_aa: CASRRGALTEAFF; cdr3_nt: TGTGCCAGCAGGCGGGGGGCGTTGACTGAAGCTTTCTTT
j_call: TRBJ1-3; clone_size: few; v_call: TRBV30; cdr3_length: 17; d_call: .; cdr3_aa: CAWSVPRWFSSGNTIYF; cdr3_nt: TGTGCCTGGAGTGTACCCAGGTGGTTCAGCTCTGGAAACACCATATATTTT
j_call: TRBJ2-6; clone_size: many; v_call: TRBV2; cdr3_length: 15; d_call: .; cdr3_aa: CASRPGLGGANVLTF; cdr3_nt: TGTGCCAGCAGGCCGGGCCTAGGAGGGGCCAACGTCCTGACTTTC
j_call: TRBJ1-4; clone_size: .; v_call: TRBV28; cdr3_length: 13; d_call: .; cdr3_aa: CASSSHGREKLFF; cdr3_nt: TGTGCCAGCAGCAGTCACGGGCGAGAAAAACTGTTTTTT
j_call: TRBJ1-1; clone_size: .; v_call: TRBV6-2/TRBV6-3; cdr3_length: 15; d_call: .; cdr3_aa: CASSVESAVNTEAFF; cdr3_nt: TGTGCCAGCAGTGTCGAAAGTGCTGTGAACACTGAAGCTTTCTTT